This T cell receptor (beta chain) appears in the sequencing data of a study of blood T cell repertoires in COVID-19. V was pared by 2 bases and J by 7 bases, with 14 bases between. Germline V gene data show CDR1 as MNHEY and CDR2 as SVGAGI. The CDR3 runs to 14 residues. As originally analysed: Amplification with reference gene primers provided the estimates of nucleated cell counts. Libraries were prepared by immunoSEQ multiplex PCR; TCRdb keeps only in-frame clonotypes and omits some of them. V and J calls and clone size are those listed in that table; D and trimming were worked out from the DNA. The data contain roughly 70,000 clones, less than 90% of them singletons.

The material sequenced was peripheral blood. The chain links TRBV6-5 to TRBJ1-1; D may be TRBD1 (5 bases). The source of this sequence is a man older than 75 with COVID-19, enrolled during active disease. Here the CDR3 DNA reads TGTGCCAGCAGTTACGGACACATCCGAGGTGAAGCTTTCTTT. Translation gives CASSYGHIRGEAFF.